This T cell receptor (beta chain) was identified during a study of cytomegalovirus exposure and HLA in healthy donors. Study results and limitations: Some public TCRs appeared in many individuals, while most sequences were rare. Reports described diagnosis of cytomegalovirus status by the classifier as highly specific and sensitive.

Trimming pared 6 bases from V and 3 bases from J, leaving 18 bases between. The CDR3 runs 16 residues. The germline CDR1 and CDR2 sequences are MNHEY and SMNVEV (reference sequence). TCRdb keeps only in-frame clones here, not all; method: immunoSEQ multiplex PCR. The sample contains 160,000 or so clones, 88% of which appear only once. In regard to this clone: The antigen remains unidentified.

Sequences were obtained from PBMCs. V is TRBV27 and J is TRBJ2-1; D may be TRBD2 (6 bases). The source is a man between 18 and 29 years old in good health and CMV-seronegative. CDR3 sequence: CASRDQRERVYNEQFF. CDR3 nucleotide sequence: TGTGCCAGCAGAGACCAACGGGAGCGGGTCTACAATGAGCAGTTCTTC.